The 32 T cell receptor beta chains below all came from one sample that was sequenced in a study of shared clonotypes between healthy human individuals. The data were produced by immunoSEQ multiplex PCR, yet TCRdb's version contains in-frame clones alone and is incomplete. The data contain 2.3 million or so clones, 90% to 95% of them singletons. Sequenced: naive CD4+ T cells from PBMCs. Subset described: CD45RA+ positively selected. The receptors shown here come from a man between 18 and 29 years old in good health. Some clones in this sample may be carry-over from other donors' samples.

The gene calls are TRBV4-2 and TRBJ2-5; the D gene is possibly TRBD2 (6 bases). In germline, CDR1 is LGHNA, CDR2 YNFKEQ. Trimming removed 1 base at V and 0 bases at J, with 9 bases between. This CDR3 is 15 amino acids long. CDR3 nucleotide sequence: TGTGCCAGCAGCCAAGTGGTAGCGGACCAAGAGACCCAGTACTTC. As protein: CASSQVVADQETQYF.

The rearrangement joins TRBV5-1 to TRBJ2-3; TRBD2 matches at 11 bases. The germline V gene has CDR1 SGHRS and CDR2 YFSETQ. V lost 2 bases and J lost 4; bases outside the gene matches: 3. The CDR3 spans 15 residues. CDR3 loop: CASSFLSGRADTQYF. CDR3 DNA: TGCGCCAGCAGCTTCCTTAGCGGGAGGGCAGATACGCAGTATTTT.

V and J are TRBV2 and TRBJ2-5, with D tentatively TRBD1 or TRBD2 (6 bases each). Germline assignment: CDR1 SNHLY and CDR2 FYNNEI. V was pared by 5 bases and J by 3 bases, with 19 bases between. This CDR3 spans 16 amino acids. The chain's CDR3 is CASSPKQGGGEETQYF. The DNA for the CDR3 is TGTGCCAGCAGTCCCAAACAGGGAGGCGGGGAAGAGACCCAGTACTTC.

DNA for the CDR3: TGTGCCAACTCCGAGCTGGCAGGGATCTCCTACAATGAGCAGTTCTTC. Encoded protein: CANSELAGISYNEQFF. The V gene is TRBV6-6, the J gene TRBJ2-1; TRBD1 is a possible D gene (5 bases). Germline loops: CDR1 MNHNY, CDR2 SVGAGI (reference sequence). Trimming pared 10 bases from V and 0 bases from J, leaving 19 bases between. The CDR3 spans 16 residues.

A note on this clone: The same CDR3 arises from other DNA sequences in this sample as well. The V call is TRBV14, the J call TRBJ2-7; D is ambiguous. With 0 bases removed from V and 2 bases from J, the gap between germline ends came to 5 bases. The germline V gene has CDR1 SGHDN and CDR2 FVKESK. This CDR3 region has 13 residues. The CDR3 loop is CASSQDTAYEQYF. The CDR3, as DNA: TGTGCCAGCAGCCAAGATACCGCCTACGAGCAGTACTTC.

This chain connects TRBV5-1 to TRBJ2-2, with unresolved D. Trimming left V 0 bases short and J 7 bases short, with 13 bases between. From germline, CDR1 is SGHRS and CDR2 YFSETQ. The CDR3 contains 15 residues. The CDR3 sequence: CASSLGAPLVGELFF. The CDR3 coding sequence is TGCGCCAGCAGCTTGGGGGCCCCTCTTGTCGGGGAGCTGTTTTTT.

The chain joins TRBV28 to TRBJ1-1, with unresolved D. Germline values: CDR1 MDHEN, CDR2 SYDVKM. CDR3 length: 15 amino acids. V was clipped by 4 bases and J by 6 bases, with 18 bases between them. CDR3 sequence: CASSSRSGAGAEAFF. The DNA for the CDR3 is TGTGCCAGCAGTTCCCGTTCGGGTGCCGGGGCTGAAGCTTTCTTT.

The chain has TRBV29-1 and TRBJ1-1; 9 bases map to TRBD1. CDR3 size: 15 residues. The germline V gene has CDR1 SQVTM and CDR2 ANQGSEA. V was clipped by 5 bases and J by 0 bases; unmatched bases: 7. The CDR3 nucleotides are TGCAGCGTTTGGCGGACAGGGGCTTTGAACACTGAAGCTTTCTTT. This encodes CSVWRTGALNTEAFF.

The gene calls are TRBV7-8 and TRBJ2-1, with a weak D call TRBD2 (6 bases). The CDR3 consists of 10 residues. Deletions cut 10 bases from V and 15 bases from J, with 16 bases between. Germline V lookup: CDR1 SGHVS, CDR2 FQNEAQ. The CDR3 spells CATTRERGFF. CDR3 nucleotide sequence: TGTGCCACTACCCGGGAGAGAGGGTTCTTC.

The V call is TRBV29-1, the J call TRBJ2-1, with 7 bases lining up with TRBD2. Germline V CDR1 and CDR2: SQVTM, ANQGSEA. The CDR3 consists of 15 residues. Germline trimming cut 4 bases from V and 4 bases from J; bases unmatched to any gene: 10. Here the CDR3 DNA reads TGCAGCGTTGGGAATGGCGGGAGTATGTACAATGAGCAGTTCTTC. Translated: CSVGNGGSMYNEQFF.

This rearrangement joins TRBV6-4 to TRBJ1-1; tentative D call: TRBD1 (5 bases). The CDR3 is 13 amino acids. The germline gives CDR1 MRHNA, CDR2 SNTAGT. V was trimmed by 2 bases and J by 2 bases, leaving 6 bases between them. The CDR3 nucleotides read TGTGCCAGCAGTGACCAGGGCAACACTGAAGCTTTCTTT. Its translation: CASSDQGNTEAFF.

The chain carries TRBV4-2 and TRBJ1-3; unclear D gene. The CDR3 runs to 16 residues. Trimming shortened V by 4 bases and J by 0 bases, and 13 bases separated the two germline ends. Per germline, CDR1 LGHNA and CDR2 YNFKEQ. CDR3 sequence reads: CASSLTGQSSGNTIYF. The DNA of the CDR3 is TGTGCCAGCAGCCTAACCGGCCAGAGCTCTGGAAACACCATATATTTT.

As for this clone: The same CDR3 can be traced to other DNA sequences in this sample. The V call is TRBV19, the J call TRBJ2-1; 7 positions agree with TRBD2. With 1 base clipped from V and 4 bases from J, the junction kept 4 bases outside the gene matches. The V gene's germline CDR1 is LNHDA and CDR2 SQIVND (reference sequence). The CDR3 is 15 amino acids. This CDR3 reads CASSIVASGYNEQFF. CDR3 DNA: TGTGCCAGTAGTATAGTCGCTAGCGGTTACAATGAGCAGTTCTTC.

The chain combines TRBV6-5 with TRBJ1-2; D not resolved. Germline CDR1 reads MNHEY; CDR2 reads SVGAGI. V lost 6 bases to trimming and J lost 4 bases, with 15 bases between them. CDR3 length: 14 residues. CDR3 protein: CASRMRTGPYGYTF. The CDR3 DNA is TGTGCCAGCAGGATGAGGACGGGTCCCTATGGCTACACCTTC.

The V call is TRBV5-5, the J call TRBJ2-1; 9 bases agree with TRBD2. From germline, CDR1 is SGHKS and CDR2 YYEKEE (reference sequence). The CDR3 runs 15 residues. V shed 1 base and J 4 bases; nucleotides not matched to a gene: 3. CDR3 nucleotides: TGTGCCAGCAGCTTGCTAGCGGGATTATACAATGAGCAGTTCTTC. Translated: CASSLLAGLYNEQFF.

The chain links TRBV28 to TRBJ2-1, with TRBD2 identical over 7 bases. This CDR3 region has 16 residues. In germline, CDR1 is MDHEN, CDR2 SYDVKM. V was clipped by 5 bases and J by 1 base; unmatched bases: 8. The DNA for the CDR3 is TGTGCCAGCAGTACTTCAGCGGGACCTTCCTACAATGAGCAGTTCTTC. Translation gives CASSTSAGPSYNEQFF.

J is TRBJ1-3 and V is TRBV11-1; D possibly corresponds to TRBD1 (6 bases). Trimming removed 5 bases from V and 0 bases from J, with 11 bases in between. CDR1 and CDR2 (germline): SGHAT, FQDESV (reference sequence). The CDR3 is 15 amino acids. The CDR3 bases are TGTGCCAGCAGCCAGGGGAGCCCCTCTGGAAACACCATATATTTT. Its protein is CASSQGSPSGNTIYF.

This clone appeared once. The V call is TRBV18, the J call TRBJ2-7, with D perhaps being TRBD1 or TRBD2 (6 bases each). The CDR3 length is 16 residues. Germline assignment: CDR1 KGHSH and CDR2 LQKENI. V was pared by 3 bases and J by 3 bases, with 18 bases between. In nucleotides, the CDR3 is TGTGCCAGCTCACCCCTAGGGGGGAGGTTCAGCTACGAGCAGTACTTC. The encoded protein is CASSPLGGRFSYEQYF.

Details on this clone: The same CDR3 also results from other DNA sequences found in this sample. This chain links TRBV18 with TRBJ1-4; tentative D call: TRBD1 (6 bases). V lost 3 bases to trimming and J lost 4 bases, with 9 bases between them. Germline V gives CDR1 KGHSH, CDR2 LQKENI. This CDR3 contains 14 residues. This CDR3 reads CASSPGGGNEKLFF. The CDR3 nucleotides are TGTGCCAGCTCACCCGGAGGGGGTAATGAAAAACTGTTTTTT.

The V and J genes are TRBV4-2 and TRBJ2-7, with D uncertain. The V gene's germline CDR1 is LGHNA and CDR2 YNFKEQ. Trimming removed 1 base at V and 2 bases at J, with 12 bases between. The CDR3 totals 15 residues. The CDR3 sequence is CASSQVSADAYEQYF. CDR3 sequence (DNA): TGTGCCAGCAGCCAAGTGAGTGCGGATGCCTACGAGCAGTACTTC.

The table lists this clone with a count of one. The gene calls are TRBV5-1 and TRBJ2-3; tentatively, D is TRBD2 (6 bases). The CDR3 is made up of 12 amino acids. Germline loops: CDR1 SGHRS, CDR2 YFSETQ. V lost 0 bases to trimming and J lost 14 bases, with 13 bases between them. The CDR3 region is CASSLAGTPGYF. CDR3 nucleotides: TGCGCCAGCAGCTTGGCCGGGACTCCGGGGTATTTT.

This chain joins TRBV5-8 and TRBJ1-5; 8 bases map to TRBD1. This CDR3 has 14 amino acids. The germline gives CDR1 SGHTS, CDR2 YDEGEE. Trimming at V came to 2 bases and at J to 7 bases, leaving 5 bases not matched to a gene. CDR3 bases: TGTGCCAGCAGCTTCAGGGGGCTCTGGCAGCCCCAGCATTTT. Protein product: CASSFRGLWQPQHF. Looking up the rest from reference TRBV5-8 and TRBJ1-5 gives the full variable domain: EAGVTQSPTHLIKTRGQQATLRCSPISGHTSVYWYQQALGLGLQFLLWYDEGEERNRGNFPPRFSGRQFPNYSSELNVNALELEDSALYLCASSFRGLWQPQHFGDGTRLSIL.

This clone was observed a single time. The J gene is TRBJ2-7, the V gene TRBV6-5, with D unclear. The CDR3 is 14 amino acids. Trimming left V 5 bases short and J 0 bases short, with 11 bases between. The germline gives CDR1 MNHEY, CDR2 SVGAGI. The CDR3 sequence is CASSLGRNSYEQYF. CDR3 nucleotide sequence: TGTGCCAGCAGTCTCGGACGGAACTCCTACGAGCAGTACTTC.

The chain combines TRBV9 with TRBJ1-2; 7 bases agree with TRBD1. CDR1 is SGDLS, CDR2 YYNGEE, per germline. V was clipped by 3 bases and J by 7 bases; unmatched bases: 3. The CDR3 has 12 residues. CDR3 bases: TGTGCCAGCAGCGCTACAGGGGCTGGCTACACCTTC. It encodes CASSATGAGYTF.

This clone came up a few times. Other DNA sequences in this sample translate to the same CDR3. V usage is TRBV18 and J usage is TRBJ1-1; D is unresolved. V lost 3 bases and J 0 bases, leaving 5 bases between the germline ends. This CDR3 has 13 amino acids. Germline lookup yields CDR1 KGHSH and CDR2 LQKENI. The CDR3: CASSPEMNTEAFF. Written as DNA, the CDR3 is TGTGCCAGCTCACCCGAAATGAACACTGAAGCTTTCTTT.

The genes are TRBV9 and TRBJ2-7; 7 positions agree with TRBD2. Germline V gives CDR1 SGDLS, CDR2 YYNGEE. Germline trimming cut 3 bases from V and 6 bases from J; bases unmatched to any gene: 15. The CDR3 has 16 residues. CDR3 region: CASSAHAGESLGEQYF. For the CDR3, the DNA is TGTGCCAGCAGCGCCCATGCGGGAGAGAGTTTAGGCGAGCAGTACTTC.

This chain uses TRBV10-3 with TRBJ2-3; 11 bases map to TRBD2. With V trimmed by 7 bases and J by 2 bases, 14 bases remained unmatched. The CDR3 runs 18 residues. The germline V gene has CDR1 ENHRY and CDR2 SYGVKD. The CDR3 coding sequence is TGTGCCATCACCCCCGGAATAGCGGGAGGGCCAACCACAGATACGCAGTATTTT. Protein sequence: CAITPGIAGGPTTDTQYF.

This CDR3 reads CASSRVNQPQHF. The CDR3 DNA is TGTGCCAGCAGCAGGGTCAATCAGCCCCAGCATTTT. V gene TRBV6-1 combines with J gene TRBJ1-5, with D tentatively TRBD1 (5 bases). This CDR3 is built from 12 residues. Looked up from germline, CDR1 is MNHNS and CDR2 is SASEGT. Trimming shortened V by 6 bases and J by 3 bases, and 6 bases separated the two germline ends.

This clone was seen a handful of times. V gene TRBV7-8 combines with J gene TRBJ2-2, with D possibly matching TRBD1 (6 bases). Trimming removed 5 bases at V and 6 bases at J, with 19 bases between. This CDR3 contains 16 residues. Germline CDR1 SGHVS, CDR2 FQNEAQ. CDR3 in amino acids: CASSARGGATPGELFF. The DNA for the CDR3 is TGTGCCAGCAGCGCCAGAGGGGGAGCGACTCCCGGGGAGCTGTTTTTT.

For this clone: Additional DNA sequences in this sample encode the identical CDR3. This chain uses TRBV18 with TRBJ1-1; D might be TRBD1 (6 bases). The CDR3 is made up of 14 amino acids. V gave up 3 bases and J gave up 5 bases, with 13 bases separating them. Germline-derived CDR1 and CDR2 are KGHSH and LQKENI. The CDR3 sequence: CASSPTTGETEAFF. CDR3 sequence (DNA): TGTGCCAGCTCACCTACGACAGGCGAAACTGAAGCTTTCTTT.

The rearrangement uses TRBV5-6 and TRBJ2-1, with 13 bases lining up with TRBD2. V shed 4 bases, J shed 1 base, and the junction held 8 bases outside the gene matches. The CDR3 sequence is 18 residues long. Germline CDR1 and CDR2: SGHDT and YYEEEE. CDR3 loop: CASSHRTSGRASYNEQFF. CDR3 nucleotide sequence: TGTGCCAGCAGCCATAGGACTAGCGGGAGAGCGTCCTACAATGAGCAGTTCTTC. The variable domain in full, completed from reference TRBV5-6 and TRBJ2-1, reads DAGVTQSPTHLIKTRGQQVTLRCSPKSGHDTVSWYQQALGQGPQFIFQYYEEEERQRGNFPDRFSGHQFPNYSSELNVNALLLGDSALYLCASSHRTSGRASYNEQFFGPGTRLTVL.

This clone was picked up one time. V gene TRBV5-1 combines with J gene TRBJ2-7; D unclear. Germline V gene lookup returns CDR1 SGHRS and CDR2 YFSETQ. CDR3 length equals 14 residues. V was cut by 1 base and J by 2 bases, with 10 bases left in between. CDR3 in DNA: TGCGCCAGCAGCTTGTCCCTTTCCACCTACGAGCAGTACTTC. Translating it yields CASSLSLSTYEQYF.